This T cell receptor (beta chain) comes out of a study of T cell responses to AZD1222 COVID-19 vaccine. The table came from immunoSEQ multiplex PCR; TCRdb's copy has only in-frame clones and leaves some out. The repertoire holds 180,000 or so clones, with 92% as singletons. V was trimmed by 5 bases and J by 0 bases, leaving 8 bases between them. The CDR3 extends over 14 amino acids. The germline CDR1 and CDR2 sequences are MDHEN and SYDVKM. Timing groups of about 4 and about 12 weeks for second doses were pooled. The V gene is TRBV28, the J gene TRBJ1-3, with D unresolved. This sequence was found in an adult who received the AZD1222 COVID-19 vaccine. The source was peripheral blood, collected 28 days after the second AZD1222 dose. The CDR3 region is CASSLDNSGNTIYF. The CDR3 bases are TGTGCCAGCAGTCTAGACAACTCTGGAAACACCATATATTTT. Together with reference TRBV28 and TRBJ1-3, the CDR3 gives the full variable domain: DVKVTQSSRYLVKRTGEKVFLECVQDMDHENMFWYRQDPGLGLRLIYFSYDVKMKEKGDIPEGYSVSREKKERFSLILESASTNQTSMYLCASSLDNSGNTIYFGEGSWLTVV.